What follows is one T cell receptor (beta chain) and its context. The CDR3 consists of 18 residues. Between the trimmed V and J ends, which lost 3 bases and 8 bases, there was a span of 26 bases. In the study's own analysis: Amplification from reference gene primers served as the basis for estimated nucleated cell counts. Method: immunoSEQ multiplex PCR; TCRdb's copy keeps in-frame clones and lacks some. That table gives V, J and clone size, and the DNA gave D and trimming. The sample has about 130,000 clones, more than 70% seen once. Enrolment of Seattle patients took place during active infection, and they were followed longitudinally. These data come from a study of blood T cell repertoires in COVID-19. Study at large: In each case, the material was cDNA or gDNA derived from T cells, B-cell-depleted T cells, or PBMCs.

The sequence was obtained from a woman aged 80 or over with COVID-19, enrolled during active disease. Sequenced input: peripheral blood. The chain has TRBV5-3 and TRBJ1-4; D may be TRBD1 (6 bases). TRBV5-3 is an ORF, and what it does is uncertain. CDR3 protein: CARSSQEGNWGGDEKLFF. The CDR3 DNA sequence: TGTGCCAGAAGCTCACAGGAGGGGAATTGGGGGGGCGACGAAAAACTGTTTTTT.